Sequencing of this T cell receptor beta chain was carried out in a study of shared clonotypes between healthy human individuals. V dropped 1 base and J dropped 3 bases, with 14 bases sitting between them. The CDR3 is 16 amino acids. Germline CDR1 reads LGHNA; CDR2 reads YNFKEQ. Assay used: immunoSEQ multiplex PCR; TCRdb lists only in-frame clones, some missing. The sample lists 550,000 to 600,000 clones; around 81% were seen once. Sequencing was carried out using PBMCs. The rearrangement joins TRBV4-2 to TRBJ2-3; the D is unclear. The sequence came from a woman in her forties in good health. Some clones in this sample may be carry-over from other donors' samples. The CDR3 nucleotides are TGTGCCAGCAGCCAAGTTGGAGTCCTCGGGACAGATACGCAGTATTTT. Amino acids: CASSQVGVLGTDTQYF.